One and the same sample provided the 29 T cell receptor beta chains below, sequenced in a study of cytomegalovirus exposure and HLA in healthy donors. PCR was performed using 60 Vbeta and 13 Jbeta primers. This table comes from immunoSEQ multiplex PCR, and its TCRdb copy is limited to in-frame clones, with some not included. The sample records around 83,000 clones, around four fifths being singletons. The specimen sequenced was PBMCs. The receptor set was obtained from a male donor in good health and CMV-seropositive.

The chain recombines TRBV7-9 with TRBJ2-7, with D possibly TRBD1 on 5 matching bases. The CDR3 runs 16 residues. V dropped 1 base and J dropped 1 base, with 14 bases sitting between them. Per the germline V gene, CDR1 is SEHNR and CDR2 is FQNEAQ (reference sequence). The CDR3 coding sequence is TGTGCCAGCAGCTTAGGTTCCAGGGAAGGGTCCTACGAGCAGTACTTC. It specifies CASSLGSREGSYEQYF.

The CDR3 coding sequence is TGTGCCAGCAGCCCTAGGACTAGCGGGGGGGCCGGGGAGCTGTTTTTT. Residues: CASSPRTSGGAGELFF. The chain carries TRBV7-8 and TRBJ2-2, with TRBD2 matching 15 bases. The CDR3 loop spans 16 amino acids. The V and J ends lost 5 bases and 6 bases, in that order; junction bases with no gene match: 4. Germline-derived CDR1 and CDR2 are SGHVS and FQNEAQ.

The chain recombines TRBV7-9 with TRBJ2-1; 9 bases match TRBD2. Germline V gene lookup returns CDR1 SEHNR and CDR2 FQNEAQ (reference sequence). J was trimmed by 9 bases and V by 5 bases; bases with no gene match: 11. The length of the CDR3 is 15 residues. CDR3: CASSGLAGGVGEQFF. DNA of the CDR3: TGTGCCAGCAGCGGTCTGGCGGGGGGGGTTGGTGAGCAGTTCTTC.

The chain uses TRBV9 and TRBJ2-5; the D is unclear. Looked up from germline, CDR1 is SGDLS and CDR2 is YYNGEE. The CDR3 consists of 14 residues. With 5 bases removed from V and 4 bases from J, the gap between germline ends came to 15 bases. The CDR3 DNA is TGTGCCAGCAGTCCTAGTAGCTACACAGAGACCCAGTACTTC. It is translated as CASSPSSYTETQYF.

This clone was observed a single time. V gene TRBV9 combines with J gene TRBJ1-2; D perhaps matches TRBD1 (5 bases). V shed 0 bases and J shed 8 bases, with 23 bases lying between them. Germline lookup yields CDR1 SGDLS and CDR2 YYNGEE. The CDR3 sequence is 17 residues long. The CDR3 DNA reads TGTGCCAGCAGCGTAGGAGGAGGGGTAAAAGGGTTTGAGGGCTACACCTTC. Translating gives CASSVGGGVKGFEGYTF.

With regard to this clone: At one end, the junction sequence differs from germline, possibly due to a read error. This chain connects TRBV7-9 to TRBJ1-2; 7 bases fit TRBD1. The CDR3 consists of 13 residues. Germline CDR1 and CDR2: SEHNR and FQNEAQ (reference sequence). The CDR3 region is CSSSWRGQGGYTF. Written as DNA, the CDR3 is TGTTCCAGCAGCTGGAGGGGGCAGGGTGGCTACACCTTC.

This sequence joins TRBV10-2 and TRBJ1-1, with 10 positions matching TRBD1. The J segment lost 3 bases and the V segment lost 4 bases, leaving 11 bases of the junction unmatched. The CDR3 runs 17 residues. Germline assignment: CDR1 WSHSY and CDR2 SAAADI. The CDR3 is CASSGRTGGYLDTEAFF. CDR3 DNA sequence: TGCGCCAGCAGTGGACGGACAGGGGGGTATTTAGACACTGAAGCTTTCTTT.

The chain's CDR3 is CASSSPGQGVYGYTF. CDR3 nucleotides: TGTGCCAGCAGCTCCCCGGGACAGGGGGTCTATGGCTACACCTTC. This rearrangement joins TRBV7-2 to TRBJ1-2; 11 bases are shared with TRBD1. CDR1 and CDR2 from the germline V gene are SGHTA and FQGNSA. V lost 4 bases, J lost 4 bases, and 5 bases stayed unmatched. The CDR3 totals 15 residues.

This sequence joins TRBV30 and TRBJ2-2, with D possibly TRBD2 on 7 matching bases. The CDR3 is 15 amino acids. V lost 3 bases, J lost 8 bases, and 19 bases lay in between. Germline-derived CDR1 and CDR2 are GTSNPN and SVGIG (reference sequence). The CDR3 loop reads CAWSSGTLRGGELFF. CDR3 sequence (DNA): TGTGCCTGGAGCAGCGGGACACTTAGAGGTGGGGAGCTGTTTTTT.

The gene calls are TRBV9 and TRBJ1-1; 7 nucleotides agree with TRBD1. This CDR3 is 14 amino acids long. Germline V gene lookup returns CDR1 SGDLS and CDR2 YYNGEE. J lost 5 bases, V lost 4 bases, and 8 bases had no gene match. CDR3 residues: CASSTRGALTEAFF. The CDR3 DNA reads as TGTGCCAGCAGCACCAGGGGGGCCCTAACTGAAGCTTTCTTT.

J is TRBJ2-3 and V is TRBV6-1, with 11 bases matching TRBD2. This CDR3 is built from 16 residues. V dropped 2 bases and J dropped 2; count of bases not matched to a gene: 3. Germline V gene sequence: CDR1 MNHNS, CDR2 SASEGT. The CDR3 here is CASSEMTSGVTDTQYF. In DNA, the CDR3 is TGTGCCAGCAGTGAAATGACTAGCGGGGTCACAGATACGCAGTATTTT.

The chain is built from TRBV25-1 and TRBJ2-7, with a weak D call TRBD1 (5 bases). The CDR3 runs 16 residues. Germline V gene data show CDR1 as MGHDK and CDR2 as SYGVNS. V shed 3 bases and J shed 3 bases, with 18 bases lying between them. The CDR3, as DNA: TGTGCCAGCAGTGACAACAACAGGAACAGACACTACGAGCAGTACGTC. Its translation: CASSDNNRNRHYEQYV.

In nucleotides, the CDR3 is TGCGCCAGCAGCTCCAGGCTTCAGGGGGGTTTGGGCACTGAAGCTTTCTTT. Protein sequence: CASSSRLQGGLGTEAFF. The chain recombines TRBV5-1 with TRBJ1-1; 7 bases line up with TRBD1. Per the germline V gene, CDR1 is SGHRS and CDR2 is YFSETQ. The V segment lost 3 bases and the J segment 4 bases; nucleotides outside the gene matches: 15. This CDR3 has 17 residues.

The chain couples TRBV19 to TRBJ2-7; D call uncertain. CDR3 length: 16 amino acids. Germline V gene lookup returns CDR1 LNHDA and CDR2 SQIVND (reference sequence). Trimming stripped 4 bases from V and 3 bases from J, with 19 bases between. CDR3 protein: CASSNPDGQDVYEQYF. In DNA form, the CDR3 reads TGTGCCAGTAGTAACCCTGATGGGCAGGATGTCTACGAGCAGTACTTC.

The chain links TRBV27 to TRBJ2-2, with 10 bases aligning to TRBD2. Germline CDR1 MNHEY, CDR2 SMNVEV (reference sequence). The CDR3 consists of 15 residues. V lost 2 bases, J lost 7 bases, and 4 bases stayed unmatched. The CDR3 region has the DNA TGTGCCAGCAGTTTAATAGCGGGGGGCCGCGGGGAGCTGTTTTTT. It encodes CASSLIAGGRGELFF.

Concerning this clone itself: A read error may produce the germline difference seen at one junction end. The V gene is TRBV19, the J gene TRBJ1-5, with no clear D. This CDR3 contains 14 residues. Germline loops: CDR1 LNHDA, CDR2 SQIVND (reference sequence). CDR3 sequence (DNA): TGTGCCAGTAGTCCGATGGGTAGCCATCAGCCCCAGCATTTT. It yields the protein CASSPMGSHQPQHF.

V gene TRBV4-2 combines with J gene TRBJ2-3; TRBD2 agrees at 8 bases. This CDR3 is 15 amino acids long. V shed 3 bases, J shed 0 bases, and the junction held 2 bases outside the gene matches. CDR1 and CDR2 (germline): LGHNA, YNFKEQ. CDR3 DNA sequence: TGTGCCAGCAGCCAGGCGGGGGGAAGCACAGATACGCAGTATTTT. It yields the protein CASSQAGGSTDTQYF.

V gene TRBV7-2 combines with J gene TRBJ1-4, with D possibly being TRBD1 (5 bases). CDR3 length: 21 amino acids. Trimming shortened V by 0 bases and J by 0 bases, and 23 bases separated the two germline ends. Germline V gene lookup returns CDR1 SGHTA and CDR2 FQGNSA. The CDR3 bases are TGTGCCAGCAGCTTAGCCGTGGGGGGTGGGTCAGGGAGAGCAACTAATGAAAAACTGTTTTTT. Amino acids: CASSLAVGGGSGRATNEKLFF.

The DNA of the CDR3 is TGTGCCAGTAGTATGGACAGGTCGACCTACAATGAGCAGTTCTTC. Its translation is CASSMDRSTYNEQFF. V and J are TRBV19 and TRBJ2-1; 7 nucleotides match TRBD1. Germline V gene data show CDR1 as LNHDA and CDR2 as SQIVND (reference sequence). This CDR3 region has 15 residues. V dropped 3 bases and J dropped 2; count of bases not matched to a gene: 4.

This sequence joins TRBV27 and TRBJ1-5; 8 nucleotides align to TRBD1. The CDR3 spans 17 residues. Trimming took 5 bases from V and 1 from J; bases not matched to a gene: 10. Germline lookup yields CDR1 MNHEY and CDR2 SMNVEV (reference sequence). CDR3: CASSPYQGASSNQPQHF. CDR3 DNA: TGTGCCAGCAGTCCATATCAGGGGGCATCGAGCAATCAGCCCCAGCATTTT.

V and J are TRBV20-1 and TRBJ1-1; D is unclear. V was pared by 0 bases and J by 7 bases, with 6 bases between. This CDR3 has 11 amino acids. Germline loops: CDR1 DFQATT, CDR2 SNEGSKA (reference sequence). The CDR3 sequence is CSARDHGEAFF. The CDR3 bases are TGCAGTGCTAGAGATCACGGTGAAGCTTTCTTT.

The genes are TRBV28 and TRBJ1-1; D is uncertain. Germline assignment: CDR1 MDHEN and CDR2 SYDVKM. The CDR3 contains 13 residues. Trimming stripped 3 bases from V and 3 bases from J, with 8 bases between. The CDR3 DNA reads TGTGCCAGCAGTTTCTTCGGTGACACTGAAGCTTTCTTT. Translation: CASSFFGDTEAFF.

The gene calls are TRBV6-6 and TRBJ2-7; no firm D call. This CDR3 region has 13 residues. Germline values: CDR1 MNHNY, CDR2 SVGAGI (reference sequence). V gave up 2 bases and J gave up 3 bases, with 8 bases separating them. This CDR3 reads CASSYETLYEQYF. CDR3 sequence (DNA): TGTGCCAGCAGTTACGAGACACTCTACGAGCAGTACTTC.

This rearrangement joins TRBV6-4 to TRBJ1-2; possibly TRBD1 for D (6 bases). V gave up 5 bases and J gave up 4 bases, with 14 bases separating them. Germline V CDR1 and CDR2: MRHNA, SNTAGT. The CDR3 runs to 14 residues. CDR3 sequence: CASSIDRLSYGYTF. The CDR3 nucleotides read TGTGCCAGCAGTATTGACAGGCTGAGCTATGGCTACACCTTC.

The chain couples TRBV7-8 to TRBJ2-3, with 9 bases lining up with TRBD2. CDR3 size: 13 residues. Germline trimming cut 7 bases from V and 6 bases from J; bases unmatched to any gene: 5. Germline V CDR1 and CDR2: SGHVS, FQNEAQ. The CDR3 DNA reads TGTGCCAGCATCGACACTAGCGGGGATACGCAGTATTTT. It specifies CASIDTSGDTQYF.

This chain connects TRBV7-9 to TRBJ1-5; 7 bases are shared with TRBD1. Germline CDR1 SEHNR, CDR2 FQNEAQ (reference sequence). There are 15 residues in the CDR3. After removal of 8 bases from V and 4 bases from J, the junction contained 11 bases not matched to a gene. CDR3 loop: CASENSGGRNQPQHF. The CDR3 nucleotides read TGTGCCAGCGAAAATTCAGGGGGTCGGAATCAGCCCCAGCATTTT.

CDR3 sequence: CASSERGGTQYF. The CDR3 DNA reads TGTGCCAGCAGTGAAAGGGGCGGTACGCAGTATTTT. The chain joins TRBV2 to TRBJ2-3; TRBD1 is a possible D gene (5 bases). The CDR3 has 12 residues. Per the germline V gene, CDR1 is SNHLY and CDR2 is FYNNEI. The V end was cut by 2 bases, the J end by 8 bases, with 8 bases between.

A word on this clone: The sample has other DNA sequences that encode this CDR3 too. The chain combines TRBV5-1 with TRBJ2-1; TRBD2 might be the D (6 bases). The CDR3 loop spans 14 amino acids. The germline gives CDR1 SGHRS, CDR2 YFSETQ. Trimming removed 1 base from V and 4 bases from J, with 9 bases in between. CDR3 nucleotides: TGCGCCAGCAGCTTGACCGGGGGTTACAATGAGCAGTTCTTC. This translates into CASSLTGGYNEQFF.

J is TRBJ1-2 and V is TRBV29-1; D might be TRBD1 (5 bases). The CDR3 length is 14 residues. Germline V CDR1 and CDR2: SQVTM, ANQGSEA. The DNA of the CDR3 is TGCAGTGCGGGACCCGGAGGAAGCGGCTATGGCTACACCTTC. Translating it yields CSAGPGGSGYGYTF. The full variable domain, completed using reference TRBV29-1 and TRBJ1-2, is SAVISQKPSRDICQRGTSLTIQCQVDSQVTMMFWYRQQPGQSLTLIATANQGSEATYESGFVIDKFPISRPNLTFSTLTVSNMSPEDSSIYLCSAGPGGSGYGYTFGSGTRLTVV.